Below are 10 T cell receptor beta chains sequenced from a single sample in a study of blood T cells in healthy people across ages. Then a second PCR, running about 6 to 12 cycles, was carried out with a sample-barcoded 5' primer and a J-beta primer mix. A single record per CDR3 protein comes from TCRdb applying MiXCR to the 5' RACE reads. In the table there are hundreds of thousands of distinct CDR3 sequences, 25% to 35% of which are singletons. The specimen sequenced was blood. The origin of the receptors is a woman aged 80 or older in good health.

This clonotype showed up just a few times. The gene calls are TRBV11-1 and TRBJ2-1; 15 bases align to TRBD2. The J call may be incorrect, as the DNA end agrees better with TRBJ2-7. Germline values: CDR1 SGHAT, CDR2 FQDESV (reference sequence). CDR3 size: 18 residues. CDR3 DNA: TGTGCCAGCAGCGGTTGGACTAGCGGGGGGGAGTCCTACAATGAGCAGTACTTC. Encoded protein: CASSGWTSGGESYNEQYF.

In the case of this clonotype: A single base separates this from a much larger clone, so it may be a read error. The J gene is TRBJ1-5, the V gene TRBV12-3 or TRBV12-4, with TRBD1 matching over 11 bases. This CDR3 spans 18 amino acids. Trimming at V came to 3 bases and at J to 7 bases, leaving 14 bases not matched to a gene. CDR3 nucleotides: TGTGCCAGCAGTTTCGTGGGGTGGACAGGGGGCTCGGAACAGCCCCAGCATTTT. Its translation: CASSFVGWTGGSEQPQHF.

The chain carries TRBV5-8 and TRBJ1-1, with D hard to call. Germline CDR1 SGHTS, CDR2 YDEGEE. Trimming removed 7 bases at V and 0 bases at J, with 10 bases between. The length of the CDR3 is 13 residues. The CDR3 DNA sequence: TGTGCCAGCTTCTTCTACATGAACACTGAAGCTTTCTTT. It yields the protein CASFFYMNTEAFF. Complete variable domain (other parts from reference TRBV5-8 and TRBJ1-1): EAGVTQSPTHLIKTRGQQATLRCSPISGHTSVYWYQQALGLGLQFLLWYDEGEERNRGNFPPRFSGRQFPNYSSELNVNALELEDSALYLCASFFYMNTEAFFGQGTRLTVV.

Comment on this clonotype: This may be a read error: a much more frequent sequence differs by one nucleotide. The chain uses TRBV12-3 or TRBV12-4 and TRBJ2-6, with D tentatively TRBD1 (5 bases). CDR3 length: 16 residues. In DNA form, the CDR3 reads TGTGCCAGCAGTTTTGATTCGATTTCTGGGGCCAACGTCCCGACTTTC. This translates into CASSFDSISGANVPTF.

Remarks on this clonotype: A read error may be the cause here, since a much bigger clone is one base away. V and J are TRBV20-1 and TRBJ2-7; 14 bases line up with TRBD2. This CDR3 has 14 amino acids. CDR1 is DFQATT and CDR2 is SNEGSKA in the germline V gene (reference sequence). CDR3 loop: CSATGLAGGYGQYF. DNA of the CDR3: TGCAGTGCTACCGGACTAGCGGGGGGCTACGGGCAGTACTTC.

The sample holds many counts of this clonotype. The chain recombines TRBV20-1 with TRBJ2-1; D possibly corresponds to TRBD2 (6 bases). Trimming cost V 5 bases and J 7 bases, with 24 bases left between them. Germline loops: CDR1 DFQATT, CDR2 SNEGSKA (reference sequence). The CDR3 sequence is 16 residues long. CDR3 sequence: CSALAPSGVNLNEQFF. The CDR3 nucleotides are TGCAGTGCTCTAGCCCCCTCGGGGGTCAATTTAAATGAGCAGTTCTTC.

For this clonotype: This clone may be a read error of a much larger clone one base away. The gene calls are TRBV4-2 and TRBJ2-7; 11 nucleotides match TRBD2. The CDR3 loop spans 16 amino acids. Germline V gene sequence: CDR1 LGHNA, CDR2 YNFKEQ. CDR3 amino acids: CAGSPRGSGGAGEQYF. The CDR3 bases are TGTGCCGGCAGCCCTAGGGGTAGCGGGGGGGCAGGCGAGCAGTACTTC.

Ten or more counts support this clonotype. This chain connects TRBV7-2 to TRBJ2-1, with TRBD2 matching over 8 bases. The length of the CDR3 is 13 residues. Germline CDR1 is SGHTA and CDR2 is FQGNSA. V was pared by 5 bases and J by 9 bases, with 6 bases of the junction left unmatched. In nucleotides, the CDR3 is TGTGCCAGCAGCCCCCGGGGGGGGAGTGAGCAGTTCTTC. Protein: CASSPRGGSEQFF.

This clonotype was found many times. The chain couples TRBV12-3 or TRBV12-4 to TRBJ1-5; D gene uncertain. This CDR3 has 13 amino acids. Between the trimmed V and J ends, which lost 5 bases and 10 bases, there was a span of 15 bases. CDR3 sequence: CASSAAGDNPQHF. As DNA, the CDR3 is TGTGCCAGCAGTGCGGCGGGAGACAACCCCCAGCATTTT.

This clonotype was seen ten or more times. This CDR3 reads CASSLASLQGSQYF. The DNA for the CDR3 is TGTGCCAGCAGCTTAGCATCCCTCCAGGGTTCCCAGTACTTC. This chain links TRBV7-8 with TRBJ2-5; D is perhaps TRBD1 (5 bases). This CDR3 region has 14 residues. Trimming stripped 0 bases from V and 9 bases from J, with 14 bases between. Per the germline V gene, CDR1 is SGHVS and CDR2 is FQNEAQ.